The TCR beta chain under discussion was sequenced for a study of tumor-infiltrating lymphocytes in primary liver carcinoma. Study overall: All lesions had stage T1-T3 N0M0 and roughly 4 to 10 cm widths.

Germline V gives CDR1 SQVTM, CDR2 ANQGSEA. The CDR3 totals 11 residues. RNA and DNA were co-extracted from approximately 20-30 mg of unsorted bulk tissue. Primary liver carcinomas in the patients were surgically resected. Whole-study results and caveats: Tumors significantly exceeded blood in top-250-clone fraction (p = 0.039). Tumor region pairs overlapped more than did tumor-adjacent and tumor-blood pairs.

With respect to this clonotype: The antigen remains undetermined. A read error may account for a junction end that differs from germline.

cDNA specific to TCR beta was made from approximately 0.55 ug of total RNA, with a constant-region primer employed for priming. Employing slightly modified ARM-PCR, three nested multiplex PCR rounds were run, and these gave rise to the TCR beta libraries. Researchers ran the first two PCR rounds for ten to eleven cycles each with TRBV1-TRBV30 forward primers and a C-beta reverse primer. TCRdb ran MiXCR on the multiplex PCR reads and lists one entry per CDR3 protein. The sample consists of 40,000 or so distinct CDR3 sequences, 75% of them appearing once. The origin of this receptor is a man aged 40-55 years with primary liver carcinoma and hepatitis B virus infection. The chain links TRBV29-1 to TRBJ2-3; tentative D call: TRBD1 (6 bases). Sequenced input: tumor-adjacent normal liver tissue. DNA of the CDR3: TGCGGTTTTGGGGACACAGATACACAGTATTTT. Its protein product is CGFGDTDTQYF.